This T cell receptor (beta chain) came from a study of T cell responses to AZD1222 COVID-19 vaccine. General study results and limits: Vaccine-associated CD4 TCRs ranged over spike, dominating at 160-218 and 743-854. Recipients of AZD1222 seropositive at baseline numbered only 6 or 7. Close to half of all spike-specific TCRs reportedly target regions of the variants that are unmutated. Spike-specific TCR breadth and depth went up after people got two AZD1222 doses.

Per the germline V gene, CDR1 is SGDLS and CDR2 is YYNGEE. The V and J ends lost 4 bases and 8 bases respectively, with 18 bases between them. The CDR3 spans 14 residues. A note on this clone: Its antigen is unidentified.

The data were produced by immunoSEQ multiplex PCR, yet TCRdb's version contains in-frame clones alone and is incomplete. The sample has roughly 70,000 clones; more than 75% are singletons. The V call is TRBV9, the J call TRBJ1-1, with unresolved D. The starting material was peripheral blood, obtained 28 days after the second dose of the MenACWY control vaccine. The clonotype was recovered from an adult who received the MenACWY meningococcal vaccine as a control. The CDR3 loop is CASSSTGRVGEAFF. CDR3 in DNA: TGTGCCAGCAGCAGCACGGGGAGGGTAGGAGAAGCTTTCTTT.